The 5 T cell receptor beta chains given below trace back to one sample, sequenced in a study of shared clonotypes between healthy human individuals. The protocol was immunoSEQ multiplex PCR, while the TCRdb copy is restricted to in-frame clones and leaves out a portion. Among roughly 1,800,000 clones listed, about 95% were seen once. Naive CD8 populations comprised CD45RO-negative cells positively selected for CCR7, excluding terminally differentiated effector memory CD45RA+ cells. Source material: naive CD8+ T cells sorted from blood. All receptors derive from a man aged 18 to 35 in good health.

In this sample, this clone turned up once. V usage is TRBV27 and J usage is TRBJ2-7, with 7 bases fitting TRBD1. Germline V lookup: CDR1 MNHEY, CDR2 SMNVEV (reference sequence). CDR3 size: 15 residues. Losses at the gene ends were 10 bases for V and 2 bases for J; bases not matched to a gene: 14. CDR3 sequence reads: CATSQTGPIPYEQYF. The CDR3 DNA is TGTGCCACCAGCCAGACAGGGCCCATTCCCTACGAGCAGTACTTC.

The chain has TRBV7-6 and TRBJ1-2; TRBD1 matches 8 bases. The V gene's germline CDR1 is SGHVS and CDR2 FNYEAQ. The CDR3 totals 14 residues. With V trimmed by 5 bases and J by 5 bases, 7 bases remained unmatched. Here the CDR3 reads CASSHDRGGYGYTF. The CDR3 region has the DNA TGTGCCAGCAGCCACGACAGGGGAGGATATGGCTACACCTTC.

The chain couples TRBV30 to TRBJ2-5, with D unresolved. The assigned J gene may be wrong: the sequence end matches TRBJ2-7 better. The V gene's germline CDR1 is GTSNPN and CDR2 SVGIG (reference sequence). The CDR3 length is 14 residues. For the CDR3, the DNA is TGTGCCTGGAGTGTAAACCCACTCACCTACGAGCAGTACTTC. Amino acids: CAWSVNPLTYEQYF.

This sequence joins TRBV27 and TRBJ2-3; D is undetermined. This CDR3 has 16 residues. The V and J ends lost 5 bases and 2 bases respectively, with 17 bases between them. Germline values: CDR1 MNHEY, CDR2 SMNVEV (reference sequence). CDR3 in DNA: TGTGCCAGCAGTCCCCATGGGCGGATATACACAGATACGCAGTATTTT. Translating gives CASSPHGRIYTDTQYF.

The chain has TRBV27 and TRBJ2-1; 8 nucleotides align to TRBD1. With 5 bases clipped from V and 5 bases from J, the junction kept 11 bases outside the gene matches. There are 16 residues in the CDR3. Germline CDR1 and CDR2: MNHEY and SMNVEV (reference sequence). The CDR3 sequence is CASSPSTGEVDNEQFF. CDR3 DNA: TGTGCCAGCAGTCCTTCGACAGGGGAGGTGGACAATGAGCAGTTCTTC.